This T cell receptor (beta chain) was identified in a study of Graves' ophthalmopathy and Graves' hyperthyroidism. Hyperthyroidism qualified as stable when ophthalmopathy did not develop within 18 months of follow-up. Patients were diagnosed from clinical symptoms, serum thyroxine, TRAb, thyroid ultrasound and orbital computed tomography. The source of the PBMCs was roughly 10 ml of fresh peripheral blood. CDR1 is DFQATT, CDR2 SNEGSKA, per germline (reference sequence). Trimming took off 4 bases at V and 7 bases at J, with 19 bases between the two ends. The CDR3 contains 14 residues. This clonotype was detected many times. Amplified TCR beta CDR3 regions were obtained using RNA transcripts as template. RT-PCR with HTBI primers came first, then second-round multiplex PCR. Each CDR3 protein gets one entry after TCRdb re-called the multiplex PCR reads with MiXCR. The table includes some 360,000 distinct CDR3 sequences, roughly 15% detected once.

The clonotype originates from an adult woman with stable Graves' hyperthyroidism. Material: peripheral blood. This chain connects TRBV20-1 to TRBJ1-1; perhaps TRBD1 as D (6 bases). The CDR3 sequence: CSANRRGAYFEAFF. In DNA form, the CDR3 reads TGCAGTGCTAACCGGAGGGGGGCCTACTTTGAAGCTTTCTTT.